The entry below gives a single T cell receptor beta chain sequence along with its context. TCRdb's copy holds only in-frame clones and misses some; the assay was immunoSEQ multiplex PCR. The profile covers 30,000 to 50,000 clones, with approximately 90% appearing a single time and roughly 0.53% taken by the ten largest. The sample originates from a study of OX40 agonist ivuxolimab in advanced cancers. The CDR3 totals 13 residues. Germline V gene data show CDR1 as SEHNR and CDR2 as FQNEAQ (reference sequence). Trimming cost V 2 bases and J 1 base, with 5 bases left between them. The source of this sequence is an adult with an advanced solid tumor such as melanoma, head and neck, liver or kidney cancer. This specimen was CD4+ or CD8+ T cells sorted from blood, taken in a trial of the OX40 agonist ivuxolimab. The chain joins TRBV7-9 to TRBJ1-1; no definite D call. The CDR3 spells CASSLLGNTEAFF. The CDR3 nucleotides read TGTGCCAGCAGCTTACTAGGGAACACTGAAGCTTTCTTT.